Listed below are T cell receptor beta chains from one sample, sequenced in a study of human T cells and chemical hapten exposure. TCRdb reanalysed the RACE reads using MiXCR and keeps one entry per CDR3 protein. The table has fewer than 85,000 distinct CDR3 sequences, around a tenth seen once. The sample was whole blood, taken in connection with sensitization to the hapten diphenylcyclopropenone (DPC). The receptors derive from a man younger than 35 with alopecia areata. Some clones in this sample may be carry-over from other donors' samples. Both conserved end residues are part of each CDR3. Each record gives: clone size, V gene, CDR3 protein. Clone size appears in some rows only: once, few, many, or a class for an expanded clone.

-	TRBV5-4	CASSVPTGRSYNEQFF
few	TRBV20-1	CSASSGTASYEQYF
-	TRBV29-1	CSARGQDTGELFF
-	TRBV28	CASTSQRFTDTQYF
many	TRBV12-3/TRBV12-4	CASTLRPDTQYF
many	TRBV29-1	CSVDYVVTGGIANYGYTF
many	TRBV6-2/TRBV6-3	CASSTTISEAFF
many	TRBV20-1	CSARKDRRATGANVLTF
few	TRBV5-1	CASSPGQGDGYTF
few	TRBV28	CASRPLLGNTEAFF
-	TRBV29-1	CSVSVSRNTGELFF
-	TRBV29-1	CSVRTASSYEQYF
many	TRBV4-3	CASSQDRRSNYGYTF
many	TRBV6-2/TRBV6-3	CASSGQGNSYEQYF
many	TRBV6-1	CASSDTSDTGELFF
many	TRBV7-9	CASSSLTGFLTEAFF
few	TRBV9	CASSVDQGAGEKLFF
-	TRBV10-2	CASSERGPEQYF
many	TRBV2	CASSEGTFENIQYF
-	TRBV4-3	CASSQGGTGNYEQYF
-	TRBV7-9	CASSLRATYQETQYF
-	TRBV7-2	CASSLGRTGRGEQYF
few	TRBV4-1	CASSHTGTGGSEQYF
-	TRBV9	CASSVGQGAASGELFF